The rows below give T cell receptor beta chains drawn from one sample of a study of T cell changes during pregnancy in multiple sclerosis. Method: immunoSEQ multiplex PCR; TCRdb's copy keeps in-frame clones and lacks some. Among fewer than 70,000 clones listed, roughly 90% were seen once. Specimen: peripheral blood, collected in the second trimester of pregnancy. These receptors were taken from a female donor in good health, enrolled as a control in a pregnancy study. Each CDR3 is given without its conserved first and last residue. Where a row states a size, it is once, few, many or the class of an expanded clone; other rows omit it.

clone size: .; V gene: TRBV5-1; J gene: TRBJ2-2; CDR3 protein: ASSHGLAGSGELF
clone size: .; V gene: TRBV28; J gene: TRBJ2-6; CDR3 protein: ASSQGSSGANVLT
clone size: .; V gene: TRBV5-1; J gene: TRBJ2-1; CDR3 protein: ASSLLGLAGQTYNEQF
clone size: .; V gene: TRBV6-1; J gene: TRBJ2-7; CDR3 protein: ASSGFEGSYEQY
clone size: .; V gene: TRBV11-3; J gene: TRBJ2-6; CDR3 protein: ASSAGQISGANVLT
clone size: .; V gene: TRBV5-1; J gene: TRBJ2-2; CDR3 protein: ASLPGGSGSAGGELF
clone size: .; V gene: TRBV18; J gene: TRBJ2-1; CDR3 protein: ASSLRLAGGSVSYNEQF
clone size: .; V gene: TRBV5-1; J gene: TRBJ1-2; CDR3 protein: ASSLAGYGYT
clone size: .; V gene: TRBV27; J gene: TRBJ2-7; CDR3 protein: ASSLRARREQY
clone size: .; V gene: TRBV19; J gene: TRBJ2-3; CDR3 protein: ASSIRSGSGSSTDTQY
clone size: .; V gene: TRBV5-6; J gene: TRBJ2-7; CDR3 protein: ASSLDKYEQY
clone size: .; V gene: TRBV15; J gene: TRBJ2-7; CDR3 protein: ATSGGLPYEQY
clone size: .; V gene: TRBV6-5; J gene: TRBJ1-5; CDR3 protein: ASSDRTGSQPQH
clone size: once; V gene: TRBV7-2; J gene: TRBJ2-2; CDR3 protein: ASLTPSGGLRELF
clone size: .; V gene: TRBV5-1; J gene: TRBJ2-7; CDR3 protein: ASSLGGTSTYEQY
clone size: .; V gene: TRBV7-2; J gene: TRBJ1-2; CDR3 protein: ASSSQGGAYYGYT
clone size: few; V gene: TRBV7-7; J gene: TRBJ2-5; CDR3 protein: ASSSSQGETQY
clone size: medium-sized; V gene: TRBV2; J gene: TRBJ1-2; CDR3 protein: ASKGTAQDYGYT
clone size: .; V gene: TRBV15; J gene: TRBJ2-3; CDR3 protein: ATSSTWGAGGTDTQY
clone size: .; V gene: TRBV11-2; J gene: TRBJ2-7; CDR3 protein: ASSLGDRGLIYEQY
clone size: .; V gene: TRBV6-1; J gene: TRBJ1-4; CDR3 protein: ASSFWGVEKLF
clone size: .; V gene: TRBV2; J gene: TRBJ2-1; CDR3 protein: ASSTTGTGGGQF
clone size: .; V gene: TRBV5-4; J gene: TRBJ2-5; CDR3 protein: ASSTTGGYQETQY
clone size: .; V gene: TRBV6-6; J gene: TRBJ1-1; CDR3 protein: ASSYVRVWTEAF
clone size: .; V gene: TRBV4-1; J gene: TRBJ2-1; CDR3 protein: ASSQDPGSGDSYNEQF
clone size: few; V gene: TRBV27; J gene: TRBJ1-6; CDR3 protein: ASSFRGSSPLH
clone size: .; V gene: TRBV6-4; J gene: TRBJ2-3; CDR3 protein: ASSELAGVGDTQY
clone size: .; V gene: TRBV19; J gene: TRBJ2-7; CDR3 protein: ASSDGDYEQY
clone size: .; V gene: TRBV4-1; J gene: TRBJ1-2; CDR3 protein: ASSQAMLGQRRIYYGYT
clone size: .; V gene: TRBV2; J gene: TRBJ2-3; CDR3 protein: ASSRSIGWRGWAQDTQY
clone size: .; V gene: TRBV7-8; J gene: TRBJ2-1; CDR3 protein: ASSLALAFEQF
clone size: .; V gene: TRBV12-5; J gene: TRBJ1-2; CDR3 protein: ASGLGGWGENYGYT
clone size: .; V gene: TRBV28; J gene: TRBJ2-1; CDR3 protein: ASSSSAGTSGSFSYNEQF